This T cell receptor (beta chain) was observed in a study of shared clonotypes between healthy human individuals. V dropped 8 bases and J dropped 1 base, with 20 bases sitting between them. The CDR3 extends over 16 amino acids. The germline gives CDR1 MNHEY, CDR2 SMNVEV (reference sequence). Regarding this clone: Its antigen is undetermined.

The study, taken as a whole, reports: Among donors, the sharing of clonotypes was expected to be influenced by sequencing depth.

Profiled with immunoSEQ multiplex PCR; TCRdb holds only in-frame clones, not every one. Of roughly 1,100,000 clones listed, about 75% are singletons. This receptor was identified in a man aged 18 to 29 in good health. The chain employs TRBV27 and TRBJ1-1; a possible D gene is TRBD1 (6 bases). Input material: memory CD4+ T cells sorted from blood. As for subset: CD45RA-negative fraction. CDR3 sequence reads: CASAGREGGGNTEAFF. The CDR3 nucleotides read TGTGCCAGCGCCGGGAGGGAAGGAGGGGGGAACACTGAAGCTTTCTTT.